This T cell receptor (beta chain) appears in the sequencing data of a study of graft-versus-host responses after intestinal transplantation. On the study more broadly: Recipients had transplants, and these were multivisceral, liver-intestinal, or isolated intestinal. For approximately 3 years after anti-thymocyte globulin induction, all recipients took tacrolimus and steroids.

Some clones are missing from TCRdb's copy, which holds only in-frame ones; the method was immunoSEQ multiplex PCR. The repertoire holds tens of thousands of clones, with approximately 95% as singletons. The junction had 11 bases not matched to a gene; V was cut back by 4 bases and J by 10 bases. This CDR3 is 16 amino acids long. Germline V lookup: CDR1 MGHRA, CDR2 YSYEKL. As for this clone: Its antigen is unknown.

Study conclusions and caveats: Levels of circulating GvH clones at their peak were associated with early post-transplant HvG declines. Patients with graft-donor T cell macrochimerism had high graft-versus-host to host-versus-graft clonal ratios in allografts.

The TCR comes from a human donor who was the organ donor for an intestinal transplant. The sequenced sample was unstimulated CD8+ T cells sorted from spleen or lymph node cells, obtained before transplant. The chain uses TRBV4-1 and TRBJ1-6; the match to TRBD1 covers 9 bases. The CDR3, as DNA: TGCGCCAGCAGCCGGGATCCGGGACAGGGCTCCTCACCCCTCCACTTT. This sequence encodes CASSRDPGQGSSPLHF.